The entry below gives a single T cell receptor (beta chain) sequence along with its context. This clone was seen repeatedly, ten times or more. What this receptor recognizes is not known. The read terminates 3 residues ahead of where the CDR3 ends, so the germline J gene completes it. This specimen belongs to a study of T cell clonality in common variable immunodeficiency (dated by TCRdb to about 2015). On the study overall, not on this receptor specifically: Fewer TCRbeta clones were shared among CVID subjects than among healthy controls (p < 0.0001). Correlations between repertoire features and clinical complications were limited by patient heterogeneity within the CVID cohort. Even though DNA input was the same, control samples had an average of about 89,000 unique sequences each, compared with some 32,000 in CVID samples. Increased TCRbeta clonality was found in CVID subjects compared with healthy controls (t-test p = 0.018), with the increase being most characteristic of about a third of subjects. The authors noted that sequencing repertoires of T cell subpopulations would be needed to clarify what caused the increased clonality in CVID. CVID TCRbeta sequences were reported to have fewer deletions and N-nucleotide insertions and to lack highly modified clones with 13 or more V deletions.

CVID was diagnosed by standard criteria: serum IgG, IgA and/or IgM reduced below normal range, plus specific antibody deficiency. The CVID group comprised around 44 subjects, about 15 female and 30 or so male, aged roughly 8 to 70 years with a mean age of roughly 38. Most of the CVID patients and most of the healthy controls were of Caucasian heritage. All CVID subjects had received replacement immunoglobulin therapy for at least one year at the time of study participation. At blood collection, none of the CVID subjects was ill or on immunomodulatory or immunosuppressive medication. Heparinized peripheral whole blood samples of roughly 5 to 9 ml were obtained from each donor. TCRbeta CDR3 repertoires were sequenced from genomic DNA of adults with common variable immune deficiency (CVID) and healthy adult controls. Diluted blood was density-centrifuged over Hypaque 1077 or Ficoll-Paque to isolate peripheral blood mononuclear cells. Genomic DNA was obtained from unsorted mononuclear cells using either Qiagen column purification or a centrifugation-based method.

CVID samples and control samples contributed equivalent amounts of genomic DNA as sequencing input. For every sample, a 60 bp segment covering the rearranged TCRbeta CDR3 region was amplified and then sequenced. TCRbeta amplification used the immunoSEQ assay, a bias-corrected multiplex PCR with high-throughput sequencing. For the original study's pipeline: Every unique nucleotide sequence counted as a clone and was annotated with V, D and J genes, copy number and frequency. Sequences were labeled productive if in frame, and non-productive if out of frame or containing stop codons. Clonality was calculated from Shannon's entropy as previously described. The predicted amino acid sequences of productive clones were used to derive mean CDR3 Kyte-Doolittle hydropathy. Hierarchical clustering of scaled V gene usage was performed with the R hclust function using Manhattan distance and complete linkage. Sharing of clones by CDR3 amino acid sequence was evaluated by resampling 12 repertoires per group over 100 rounds. The repertoires were screened for over 60 published EBV-specific TCRbeta sequences and roughly 250 published CMV-specific TCRbeta sequences. A couple of CVID samples that yielded fewer than 10,000 sequences were excluded from the analysis, so roughly 40 CVID repertoires were retained. Not all clones reach the TCRdb copy of this immuneACCESS table, which keeps in-frame sequences only. Checked studies attribute under half of the gap to unresolved V genes and leave the rest unexplained. The V and J calls and clone size were taken over from that table, and D and trimming were inferred from the DNA. The table gives roughly 25,000 clones for this sample, with none occurring only once. Approximately 24% of the sample belongs to the ten largest clones.

Unmatched junction bases come to 6, with V trimmed by 6 bases and J by 5 bases. According to the germline V gene, CDR1 reads MDHEN and CDR2 reads SYDVKM. Inclusive of the bounding cysteine and phenylalanine, the CDR3 is 13 residues long. Only the CDR3 bases that were read are kept: 30 of them, in frame from base 1. The clonotype originates from a human donor with common variable immunodeficiency. The sample taken for sequencing was peripheral blood mononuclear cells. This receptor chain uses TRBV28 and TRBJ2-5, with TRBD1 identical over 7 junction bases. The CDR3 protein: CASRPQGRETQYF. Incomplete CDR3 DNA: TGTGCCAGCAGGCCACAGGGGCGGGAGACC.